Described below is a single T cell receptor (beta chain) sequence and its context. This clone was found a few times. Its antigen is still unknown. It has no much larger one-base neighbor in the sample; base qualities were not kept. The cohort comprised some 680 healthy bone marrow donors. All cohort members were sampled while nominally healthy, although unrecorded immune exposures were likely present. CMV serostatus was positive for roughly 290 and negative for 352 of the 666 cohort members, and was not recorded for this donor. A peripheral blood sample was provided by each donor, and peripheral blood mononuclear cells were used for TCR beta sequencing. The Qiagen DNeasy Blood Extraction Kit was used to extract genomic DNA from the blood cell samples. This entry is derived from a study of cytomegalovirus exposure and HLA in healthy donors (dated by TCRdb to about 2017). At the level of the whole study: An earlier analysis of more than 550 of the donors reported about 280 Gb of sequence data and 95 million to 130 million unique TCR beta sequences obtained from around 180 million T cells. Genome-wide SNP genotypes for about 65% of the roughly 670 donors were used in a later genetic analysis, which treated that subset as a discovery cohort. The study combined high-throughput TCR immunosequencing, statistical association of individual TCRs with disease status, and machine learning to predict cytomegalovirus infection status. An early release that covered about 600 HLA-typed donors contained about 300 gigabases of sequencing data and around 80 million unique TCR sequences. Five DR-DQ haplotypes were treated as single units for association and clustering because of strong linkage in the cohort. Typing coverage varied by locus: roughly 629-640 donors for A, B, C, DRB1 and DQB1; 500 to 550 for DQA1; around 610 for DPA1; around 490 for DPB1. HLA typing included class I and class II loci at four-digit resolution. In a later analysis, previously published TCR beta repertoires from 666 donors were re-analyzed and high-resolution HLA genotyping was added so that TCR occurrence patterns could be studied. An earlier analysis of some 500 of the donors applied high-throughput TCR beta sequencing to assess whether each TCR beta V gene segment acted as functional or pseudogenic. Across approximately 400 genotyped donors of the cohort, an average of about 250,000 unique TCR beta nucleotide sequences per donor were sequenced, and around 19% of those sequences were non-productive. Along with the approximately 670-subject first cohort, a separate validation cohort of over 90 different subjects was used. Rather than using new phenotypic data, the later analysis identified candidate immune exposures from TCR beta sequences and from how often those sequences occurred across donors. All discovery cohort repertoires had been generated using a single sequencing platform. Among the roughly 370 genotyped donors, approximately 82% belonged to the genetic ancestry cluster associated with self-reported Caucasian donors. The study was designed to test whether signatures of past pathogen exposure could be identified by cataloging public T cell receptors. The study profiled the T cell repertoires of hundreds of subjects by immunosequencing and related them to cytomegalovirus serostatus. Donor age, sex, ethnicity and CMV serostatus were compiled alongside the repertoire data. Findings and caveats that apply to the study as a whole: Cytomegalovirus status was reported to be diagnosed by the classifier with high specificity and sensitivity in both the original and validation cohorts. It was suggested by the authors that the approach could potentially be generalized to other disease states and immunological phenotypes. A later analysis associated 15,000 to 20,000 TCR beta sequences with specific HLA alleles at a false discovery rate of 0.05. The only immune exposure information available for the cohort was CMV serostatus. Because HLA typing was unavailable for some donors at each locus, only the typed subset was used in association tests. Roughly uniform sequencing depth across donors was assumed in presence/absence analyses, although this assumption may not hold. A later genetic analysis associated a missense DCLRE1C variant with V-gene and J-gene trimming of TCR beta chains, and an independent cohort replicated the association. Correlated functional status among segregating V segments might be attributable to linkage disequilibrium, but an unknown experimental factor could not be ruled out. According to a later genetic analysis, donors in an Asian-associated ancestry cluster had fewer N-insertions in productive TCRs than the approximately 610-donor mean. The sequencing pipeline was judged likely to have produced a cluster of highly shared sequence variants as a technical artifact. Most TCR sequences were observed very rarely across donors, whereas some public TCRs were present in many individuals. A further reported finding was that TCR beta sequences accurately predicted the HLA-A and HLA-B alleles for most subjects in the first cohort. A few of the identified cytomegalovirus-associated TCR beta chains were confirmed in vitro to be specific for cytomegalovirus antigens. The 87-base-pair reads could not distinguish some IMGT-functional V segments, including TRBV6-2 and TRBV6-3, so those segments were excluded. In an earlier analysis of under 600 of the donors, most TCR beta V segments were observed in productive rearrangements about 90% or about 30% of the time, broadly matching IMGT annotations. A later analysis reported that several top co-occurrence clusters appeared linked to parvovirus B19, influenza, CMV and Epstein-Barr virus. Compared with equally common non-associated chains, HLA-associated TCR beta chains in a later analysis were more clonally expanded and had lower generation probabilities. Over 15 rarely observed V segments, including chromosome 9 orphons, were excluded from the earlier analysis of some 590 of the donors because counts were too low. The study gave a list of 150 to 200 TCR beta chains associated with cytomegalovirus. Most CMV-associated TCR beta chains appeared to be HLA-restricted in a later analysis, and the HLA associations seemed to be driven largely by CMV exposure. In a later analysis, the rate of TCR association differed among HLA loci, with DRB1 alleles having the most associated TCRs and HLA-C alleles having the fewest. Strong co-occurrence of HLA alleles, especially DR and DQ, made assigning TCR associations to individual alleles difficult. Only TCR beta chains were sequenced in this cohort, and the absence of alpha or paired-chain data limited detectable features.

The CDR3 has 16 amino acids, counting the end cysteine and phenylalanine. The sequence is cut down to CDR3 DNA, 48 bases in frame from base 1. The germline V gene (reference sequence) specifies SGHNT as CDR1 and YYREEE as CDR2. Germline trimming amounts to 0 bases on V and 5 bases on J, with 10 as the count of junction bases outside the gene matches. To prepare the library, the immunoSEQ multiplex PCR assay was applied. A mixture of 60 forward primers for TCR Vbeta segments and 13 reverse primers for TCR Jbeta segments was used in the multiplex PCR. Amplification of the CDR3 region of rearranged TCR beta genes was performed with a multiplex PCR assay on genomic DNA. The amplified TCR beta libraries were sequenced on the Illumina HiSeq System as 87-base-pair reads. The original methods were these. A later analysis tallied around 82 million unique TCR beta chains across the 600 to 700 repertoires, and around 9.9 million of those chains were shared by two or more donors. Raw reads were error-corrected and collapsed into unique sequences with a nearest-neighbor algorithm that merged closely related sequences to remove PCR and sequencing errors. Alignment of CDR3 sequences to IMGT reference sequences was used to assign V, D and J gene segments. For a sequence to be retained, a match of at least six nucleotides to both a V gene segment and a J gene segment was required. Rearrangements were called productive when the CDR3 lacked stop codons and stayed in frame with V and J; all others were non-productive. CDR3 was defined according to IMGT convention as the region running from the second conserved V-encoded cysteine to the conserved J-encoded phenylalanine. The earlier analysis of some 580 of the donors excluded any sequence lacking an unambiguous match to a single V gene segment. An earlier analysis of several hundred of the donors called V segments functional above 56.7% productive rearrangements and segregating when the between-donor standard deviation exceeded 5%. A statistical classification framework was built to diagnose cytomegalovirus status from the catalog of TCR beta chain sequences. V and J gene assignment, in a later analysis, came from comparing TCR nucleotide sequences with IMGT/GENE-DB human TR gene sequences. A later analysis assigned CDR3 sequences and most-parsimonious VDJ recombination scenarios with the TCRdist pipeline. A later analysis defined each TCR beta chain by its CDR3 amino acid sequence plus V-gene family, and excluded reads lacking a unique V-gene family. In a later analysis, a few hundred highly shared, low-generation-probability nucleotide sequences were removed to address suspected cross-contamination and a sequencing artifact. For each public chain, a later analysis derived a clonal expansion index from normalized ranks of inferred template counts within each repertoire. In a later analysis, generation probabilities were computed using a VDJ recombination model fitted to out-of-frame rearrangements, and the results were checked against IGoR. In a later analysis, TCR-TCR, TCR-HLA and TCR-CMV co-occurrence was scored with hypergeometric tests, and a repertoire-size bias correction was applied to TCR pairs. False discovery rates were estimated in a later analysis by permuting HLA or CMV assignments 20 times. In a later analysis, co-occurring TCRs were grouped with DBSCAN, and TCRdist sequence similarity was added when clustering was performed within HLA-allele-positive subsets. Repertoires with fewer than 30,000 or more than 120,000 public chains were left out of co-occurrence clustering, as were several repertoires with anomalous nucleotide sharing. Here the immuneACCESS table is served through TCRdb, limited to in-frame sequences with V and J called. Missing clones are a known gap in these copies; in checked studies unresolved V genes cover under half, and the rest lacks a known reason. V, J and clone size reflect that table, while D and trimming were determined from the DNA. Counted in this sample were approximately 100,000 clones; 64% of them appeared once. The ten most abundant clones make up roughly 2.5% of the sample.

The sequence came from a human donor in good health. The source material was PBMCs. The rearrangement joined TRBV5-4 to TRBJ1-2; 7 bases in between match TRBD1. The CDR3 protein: CASSLGQGQDKYGYTF. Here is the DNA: TGTGCCAGCAGCTTGGGACAAGGACAGGACAAATATGGCTACACCTTC.